This T cell receptor beta chain was identified in a study of CD8 T cells in Susac syndrome. The T cells that were sequenced for TCR beta were CD8+ and CD4+ cells from blood. Negative isolation yielded the CD8+ and CD4+ T cells, while FACS enriched the TEMRA cells. Random hexamers served to reverse transcribe roughly 0.45 to 1 ug RNA. MiXCR was run by TCRdb on the immunoSEQ multiplex PCR reads, yielding one entry per CDR3 protein. The sample lists about 280,000 distinct CDR3 sequences; 85% were seen once. CDR1 and CDR2 from the germline V gene are MDHEN and SYDVKM. This CDR3 is 13 amino acids long. Trimming pared 10 bases from V and 5 bases from J, leaving 17 bases between.

The material sequenced was CD8+ T cells from PBMCs. This sequence originates from a human donor with multiple sclerosis. V gene TRBV28 combines with J gene TRBJ1-1; D not certain. DNA of the CDR3: TGTGCCACCGGACTGGGTTTTCGGACTGAAGCTTTCTTT. It codes for CATGLGFRTEAFF.